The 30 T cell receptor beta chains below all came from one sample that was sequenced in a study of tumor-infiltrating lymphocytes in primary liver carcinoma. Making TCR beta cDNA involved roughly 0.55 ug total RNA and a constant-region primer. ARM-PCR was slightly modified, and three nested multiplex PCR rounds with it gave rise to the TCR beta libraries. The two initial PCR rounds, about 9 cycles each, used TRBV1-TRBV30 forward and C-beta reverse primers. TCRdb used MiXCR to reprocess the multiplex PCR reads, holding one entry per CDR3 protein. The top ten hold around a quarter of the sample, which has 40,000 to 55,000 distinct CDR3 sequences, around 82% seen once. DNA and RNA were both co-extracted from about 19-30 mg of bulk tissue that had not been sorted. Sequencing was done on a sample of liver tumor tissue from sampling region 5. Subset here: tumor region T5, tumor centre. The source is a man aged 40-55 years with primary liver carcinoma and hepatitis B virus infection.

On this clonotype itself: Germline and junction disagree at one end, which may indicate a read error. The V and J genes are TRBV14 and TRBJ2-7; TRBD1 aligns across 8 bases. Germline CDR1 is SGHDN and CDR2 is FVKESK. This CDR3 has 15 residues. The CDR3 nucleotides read TGTGCCAACAGTCACCCCGGACAGGGCTCGTACGAGCAGCACTTC. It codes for CANSHPGQGSYEQHF.

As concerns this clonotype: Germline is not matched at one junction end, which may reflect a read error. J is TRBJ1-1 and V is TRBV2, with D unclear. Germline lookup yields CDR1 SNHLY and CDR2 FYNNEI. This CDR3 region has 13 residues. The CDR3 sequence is CANSTGAKTETFF. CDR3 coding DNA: TGTGCCAACAGTACTGGTGCAAAGACTGAAACTTTCTTT.

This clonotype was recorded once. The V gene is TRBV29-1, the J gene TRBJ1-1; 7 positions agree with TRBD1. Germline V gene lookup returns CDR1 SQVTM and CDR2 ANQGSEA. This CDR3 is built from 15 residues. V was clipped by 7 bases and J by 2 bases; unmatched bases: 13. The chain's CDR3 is CSATLEDRRNTEAFF. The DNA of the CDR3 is TGCAGCGCTACCCTGGAGGACAGGAGAAACACTGAAGCTTTCTTT.

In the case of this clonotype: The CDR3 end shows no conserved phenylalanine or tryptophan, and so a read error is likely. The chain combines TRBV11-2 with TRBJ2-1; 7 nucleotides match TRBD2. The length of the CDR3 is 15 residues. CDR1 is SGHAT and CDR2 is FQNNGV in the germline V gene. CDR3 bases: TGTGCTAGCAGCTTTAGCGGGCCACTCGACAGTGAGCAGTTCTTA. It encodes CASSFSGPLDSEQFL.

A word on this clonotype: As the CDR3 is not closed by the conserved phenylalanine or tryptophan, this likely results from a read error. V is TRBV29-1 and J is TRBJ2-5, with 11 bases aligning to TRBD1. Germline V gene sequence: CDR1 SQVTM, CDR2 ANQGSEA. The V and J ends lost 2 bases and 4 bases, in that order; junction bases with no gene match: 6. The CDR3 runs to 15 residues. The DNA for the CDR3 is TGCAGCGTTGAAACGGACAGGGGGCGAACAGAGACCCAGTACTAC. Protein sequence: CSVETDRGRTETQYY.

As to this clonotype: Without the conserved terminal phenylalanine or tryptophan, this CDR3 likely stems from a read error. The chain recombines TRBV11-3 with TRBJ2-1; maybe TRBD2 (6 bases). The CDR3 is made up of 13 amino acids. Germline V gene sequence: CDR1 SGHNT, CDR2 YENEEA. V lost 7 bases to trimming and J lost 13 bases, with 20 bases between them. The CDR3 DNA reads TGTGCCAGCACCTTCCGTGAGCCCGGACTACAGTTCTCC. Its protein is CASTFREPGLQFS.

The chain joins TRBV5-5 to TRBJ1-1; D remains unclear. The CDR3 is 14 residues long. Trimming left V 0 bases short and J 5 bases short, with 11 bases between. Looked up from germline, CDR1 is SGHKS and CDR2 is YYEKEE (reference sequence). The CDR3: CASSLALRNTEAFF. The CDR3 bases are TGTGCCAGCAGCTTGGCCCTGAGGAATACTGAAGCTTTCTTT.

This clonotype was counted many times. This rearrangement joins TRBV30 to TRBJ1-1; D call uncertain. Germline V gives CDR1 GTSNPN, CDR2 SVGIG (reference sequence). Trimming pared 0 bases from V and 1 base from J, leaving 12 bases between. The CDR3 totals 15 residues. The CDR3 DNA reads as TGTGCCTGGAGTGTACTTAGGACTGCGAACACTGAAGCTTTCTTT. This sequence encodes CAWSVLRTANTEAFF.

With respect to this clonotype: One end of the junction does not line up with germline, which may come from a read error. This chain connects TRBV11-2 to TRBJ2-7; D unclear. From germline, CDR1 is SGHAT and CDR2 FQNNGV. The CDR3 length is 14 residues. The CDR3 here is CSSSSNRNSYGRYF. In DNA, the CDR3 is TGTTCCAGCAGCTCTAATAGGAACTCCTACGGGCGGTACTTC.

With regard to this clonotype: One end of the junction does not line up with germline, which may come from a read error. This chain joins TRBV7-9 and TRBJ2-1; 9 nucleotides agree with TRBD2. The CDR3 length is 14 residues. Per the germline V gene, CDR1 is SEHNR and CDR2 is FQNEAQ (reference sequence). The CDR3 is CASSLAGAGVEQPF. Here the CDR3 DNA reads TGTGCCAGTAGCTTAGCGGGAGCGGGGGTTGAGCAGCCCTTC.

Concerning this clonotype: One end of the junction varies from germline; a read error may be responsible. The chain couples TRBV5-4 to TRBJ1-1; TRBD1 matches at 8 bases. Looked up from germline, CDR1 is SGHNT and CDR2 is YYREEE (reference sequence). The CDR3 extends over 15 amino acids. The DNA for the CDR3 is TGTGCTAGCAGCTACGGACAGGGTTTGGGCACTAAAGCTTTCTTT. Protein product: CASSYGQGLGTKAFF.

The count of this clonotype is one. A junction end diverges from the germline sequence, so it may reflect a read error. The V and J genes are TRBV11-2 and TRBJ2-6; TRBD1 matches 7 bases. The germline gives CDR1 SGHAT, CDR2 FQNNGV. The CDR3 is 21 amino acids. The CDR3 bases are TGTGCCATCAGCATGGGGGAATACAGGGGCATTTCCCTCTCTGGGGCCAACGTCCTGACTTTC. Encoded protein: CAISMGEYRGISLSGANVLTF.

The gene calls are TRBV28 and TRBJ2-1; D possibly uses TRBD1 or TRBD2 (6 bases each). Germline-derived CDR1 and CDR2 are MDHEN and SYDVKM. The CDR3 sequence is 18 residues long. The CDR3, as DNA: TGTGCAGGCAGTTCCCCCTCGGGGGCGGTAGGGTTCTACAATGAGCAGTTCTTC. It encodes CAGSSPSGAVGFYNEQFF.

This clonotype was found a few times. The CDR3 sequence: CASSYAEGVPDEKLFF. As DNA, the CDR3 is TGTGCCAGCAGTTACGCCGAGGGCGTCCCTGATGAAAAACTGTTTTTT. The chain combines TRBV6-6 with TRBJ1-4; no clear D. Germline CDR1 MNHNY, CDR2 SVGAGI (reference sequence). CDR3 length equals 16 residues. V lost 2 bases to trimming and J lost 6 bases, with 16 bases between them.

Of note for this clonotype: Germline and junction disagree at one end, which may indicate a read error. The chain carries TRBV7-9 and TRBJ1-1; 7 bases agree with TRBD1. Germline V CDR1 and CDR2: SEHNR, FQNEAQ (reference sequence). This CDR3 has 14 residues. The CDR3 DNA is TGTGCCAGCAGCCACGGACAGGAAAACACCGAAGCTTTCTTT. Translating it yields CASSHGQENTEAFF.

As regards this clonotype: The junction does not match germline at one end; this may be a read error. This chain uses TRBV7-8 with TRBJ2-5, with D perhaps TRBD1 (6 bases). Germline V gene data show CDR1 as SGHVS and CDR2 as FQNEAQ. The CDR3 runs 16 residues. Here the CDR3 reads CTSSLVTTGLQETHYF. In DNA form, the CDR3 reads TGTACCAGCAGCTTGGTAACGACAGGCTTACAAGAGACCCATTACTTC.

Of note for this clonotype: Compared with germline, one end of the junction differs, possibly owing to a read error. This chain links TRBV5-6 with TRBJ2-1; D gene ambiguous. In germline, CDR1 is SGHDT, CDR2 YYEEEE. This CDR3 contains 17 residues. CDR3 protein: CASSLGRSRSGYNERFF. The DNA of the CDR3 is TGTGCCAGCAGCTTGGGACGGAGCCGCTCTGGGTACAATGAGCGGTTCTTC.

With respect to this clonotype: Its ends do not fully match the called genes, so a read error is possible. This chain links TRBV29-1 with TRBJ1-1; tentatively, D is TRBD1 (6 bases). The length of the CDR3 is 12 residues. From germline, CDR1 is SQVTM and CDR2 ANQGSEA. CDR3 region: CSVITGGNEAFF. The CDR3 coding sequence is TGTAGCGTGATAACGGGGGGCAATGAAGCTTTCTTT.

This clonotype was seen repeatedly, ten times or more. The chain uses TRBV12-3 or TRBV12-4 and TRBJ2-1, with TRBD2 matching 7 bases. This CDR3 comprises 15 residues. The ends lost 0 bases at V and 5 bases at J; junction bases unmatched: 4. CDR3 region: CASSLAGGPNNEQFF. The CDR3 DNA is TGTGCCAGCAGTTTAGCGGGAGGGCCTAACAATGAGCAGTTCTTC.

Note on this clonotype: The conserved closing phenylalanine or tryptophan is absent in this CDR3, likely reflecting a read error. The CDR3: CSVAPTGLHGQYL. Here the CDR3 DNA reads TGCAGCGTTGCCCCGACAGGGCTACACGGGCAGTACCTC. The chain couples TRBV29-1 to TRBJ2-7; 7 bases are a match to TRBD1. Germline values: CDR1 SQVTM, CDR2 ANQGSEA. Trimming at V came to 4 bases and at J to 9 bases, leaving 12 bases not matched to a gene. The CDR3 covers 13 residues.

CDR3 amino acids: CTRTRGTAINQPQHF. The CDR3 DNA reads as TGTACAAGGACGCGGGGCACCGCAATAAATCAGCCCCAGCATTTT. The chain couples TRBV12-3 or TRBV12-4 to TRBJ1-5; possibly TRBD1 for D (5 bases). The CDR3 consists of 15 residues.

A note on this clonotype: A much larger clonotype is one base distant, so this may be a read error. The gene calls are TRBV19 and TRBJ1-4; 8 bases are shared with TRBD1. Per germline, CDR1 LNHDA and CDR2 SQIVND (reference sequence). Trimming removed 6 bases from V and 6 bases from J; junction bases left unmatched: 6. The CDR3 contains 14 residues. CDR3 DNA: TGTGCCAGTAGGTGGACAGGGACGGATGAAAAACTGTTTTTT. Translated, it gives CASRWTGTDEKLFF.

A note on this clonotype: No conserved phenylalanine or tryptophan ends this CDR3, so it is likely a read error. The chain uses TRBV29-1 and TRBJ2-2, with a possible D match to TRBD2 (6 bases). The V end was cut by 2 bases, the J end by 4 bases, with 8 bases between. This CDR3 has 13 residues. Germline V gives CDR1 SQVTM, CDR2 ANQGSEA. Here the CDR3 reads CSVELASTGELFY. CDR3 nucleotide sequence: TGCAGCGTTGAACTAGCGAGCACCGGGGAGCTGTTTTAT.

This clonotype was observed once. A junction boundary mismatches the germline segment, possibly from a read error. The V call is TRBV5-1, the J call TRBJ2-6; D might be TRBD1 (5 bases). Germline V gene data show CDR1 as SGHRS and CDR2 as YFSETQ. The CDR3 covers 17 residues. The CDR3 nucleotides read TGCGCCAGCAGCGACGTGACAGCAAGCTCTGGGGCCAACGTCCAGACTTTC. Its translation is CASSDVTASSGANVQTF.

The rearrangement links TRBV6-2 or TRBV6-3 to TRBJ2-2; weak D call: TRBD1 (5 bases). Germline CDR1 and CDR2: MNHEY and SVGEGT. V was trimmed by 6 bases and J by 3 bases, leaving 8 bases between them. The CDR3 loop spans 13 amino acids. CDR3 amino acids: CASRLRDTGELFF. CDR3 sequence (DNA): TGTGCCAGCAGGCTCAGGGACACCGGGGAGCTGTTTTTT.

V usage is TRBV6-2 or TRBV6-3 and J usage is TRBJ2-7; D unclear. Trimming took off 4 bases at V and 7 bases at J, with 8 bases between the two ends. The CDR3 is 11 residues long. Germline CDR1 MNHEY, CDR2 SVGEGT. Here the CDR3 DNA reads TGTGCCAGCAGTTCCAGATATGAGCAGTACTTC. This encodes CASSSRYEQYF.

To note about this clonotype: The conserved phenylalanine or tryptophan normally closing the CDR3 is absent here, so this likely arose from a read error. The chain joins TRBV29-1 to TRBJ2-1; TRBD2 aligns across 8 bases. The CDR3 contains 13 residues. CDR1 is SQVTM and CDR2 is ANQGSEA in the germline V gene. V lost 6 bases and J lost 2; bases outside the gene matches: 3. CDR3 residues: CSVGLGPYNEQFV. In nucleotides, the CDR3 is TGCAGCGTGGGACTAGGGCCCTACAATGAGCAGTTCGTC.

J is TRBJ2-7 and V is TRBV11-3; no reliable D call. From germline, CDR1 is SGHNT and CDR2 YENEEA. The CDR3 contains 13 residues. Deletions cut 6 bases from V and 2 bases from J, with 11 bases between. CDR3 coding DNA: TGTGCCAGCAGGGTGGAACAGCCCTACGAGCAGTACTTC. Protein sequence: CASRVEQPYEQYF.

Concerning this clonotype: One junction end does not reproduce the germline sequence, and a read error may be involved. As DNA, the CDR3 is TGTGCCAGCGGCTTAGGTGTCTCGGACAATGAGCAGTTCTTC. It yields the protein CASGLGVSDNEQFF. The V and J genes are TRBV11-1 and TRBJ2-1, with D unresolved. This CDR3 comprises 14 residues. Germline V lookup: CDR1 SGHAT, CDR2 FQDESV (reference sequence).

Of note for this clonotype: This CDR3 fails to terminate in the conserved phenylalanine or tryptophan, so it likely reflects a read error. Here the CDR3 reads CASSPAEVRNEQYI. CDR3 nucleotide sequence: TGTGCCAGCAGTCCAGCGGAAGTAAGGAATGAGCAGTACATC. This chain uses TRBV12-3 or TRBV12-4 with TRBJ2-7; the D gene is possibly TRBD2 (5 bases). The V end was cut by 5 bases, the J end by 7 bases, with 18 bases between. This CDR3 has 14 amino acids.